The T cell receptor beta chain described here comes from a study of blood T cell repertoires in COVID-19. The assay was immunoSEQ multiplex PCR, and TCRdb's table has in-frame clones only and misses some. This sample has 53,000 or so clones, with about 88% found just once. The CDR3 loop spans 12 amino acids. Germline CDR1 and CDR2: SGDLS and YYNGEE. J was trimmed by 5 bases and V by 8 bases; bases with no gene match: 5. The chain joins TRBV9 to TRBJ2-5; TRBD2 aligns across 8 bases. Sample: peripheral blood. This clonotype originated in a man aged 70-80 years with active COVID-19. Written as DNA, the CDR3 is TGTGCCAGTTCCCCGGGAGGGGAGACCCAGTACTTC. Translation: CASSPGGETQYF.